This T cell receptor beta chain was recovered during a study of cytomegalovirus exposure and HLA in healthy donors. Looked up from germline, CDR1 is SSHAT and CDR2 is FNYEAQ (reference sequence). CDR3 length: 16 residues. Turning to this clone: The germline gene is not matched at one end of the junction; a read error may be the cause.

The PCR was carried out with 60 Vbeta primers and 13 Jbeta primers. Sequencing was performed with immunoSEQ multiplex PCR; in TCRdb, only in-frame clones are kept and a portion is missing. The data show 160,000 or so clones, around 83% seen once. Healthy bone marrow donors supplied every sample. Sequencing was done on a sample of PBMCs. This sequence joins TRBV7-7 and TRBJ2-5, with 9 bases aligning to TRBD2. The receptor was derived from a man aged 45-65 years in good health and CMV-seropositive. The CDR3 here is CASSLGRLAGDQTQYF. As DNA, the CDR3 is TGTGCTAGCAGCTTAGGGCGATTAGCGGGAGATCAGACCCAGTACTTC.